This TCR beta chain originates from a study of CD8 T cells in ankylosing spondylitis. The study, taken as a whole, reports: A motif in TCR beta, a set of eight highly homologous variants, appeared characteristic of ankylosing spondylitis blood.

Regarding this clonotype: Its antigen is currently unknown.

Library preparation for TCR beta used quantitative 5'-RACE with molecular barcodes. TCRdb re-called the 5' RACE reads through MiXCR, storing one row per CDR3 protein. Here the sample spans hundreds of thousands of distinct CDR3 sequences, around 11% being singletons. V was shortened by 5 bases and J by 1 base, with 18 bases between the two germline ends. The CDR3 has 16 residues. Germline V gene data show CDR1 as SGHRS and CDR2 as YFSETQ. The rearrangement uses TRBV5-1 and TRBJ1-1, with TRBD1 as a possible D gene (6 bases). The sequence was collected from a male donor with ankylosing spondylitis. Sequencing was performed on blood, either unsorted or a sorted T cell fraction (not recorded which). CDR3 nucleotides: TGCGCCAGCAGGGGGGGCCCCCTATTTGGGAACACTGAAGCTTTCTTT. Its protein is CASRGGPLFGNTEAFF.